The source of this T cell receptor beta chain is a study of T cell repertoires in cytomegalovirus infection. About the study: Recently described HLA-C-restricted plus well-studied HLA-B-restricted CMV epitopes were used. CMV infection together with matching HLA type was indicated by public TCR beta signatures.

TCRdb reprocessed the reads via MiXCR and lists one record per CDR3 protein. The sample has 140,000 to 150,000 distinct CDR3 sequences, 32% seen once. This clonotype was seen only a few times. The antigen is not known. Germline CDR1 and CDR2: SGHVS and FNYEAQ. The CDR3 covers 14 residues. Trimming took 5 bases from V and 7 from J; bases not matched to a gene: 7. Overall study results and limits: HLA-C-restricted CMV-specific TCR beta clonotypes prevailed in the ex vivo response. There were carriers of CMV plus the relevant HLA, and cumulative public TCR beta family frequency identified them.

The receptor comes from a human donor in good health (CMV status not recorded). Some clones in this sample may be carry-over from other donors' samples. The rearrangement joins TRBV7-6 to TRBJ1-4; the match to TRBD1 covers 7 bases. This specimen consisted of CD8+ T cells from cultured PBMCs, obtained from culture after CMV antigen stimulation. The CDR3 nucleotides are TGTGCCAGCAGCCCCGGGACAGCTACTGAAAAACTGTTTTTT. Residues: CASSPGTATEKLFF.